This T cell receptor (beta chain) was sequenced during a study of graft-versus-host responses after intestinal transplantation. Sequenced by immunoSEQ multiplex PCR; TCRdb stores in-frame clones only, minus some. The table lists about 93,000 clones, approximately 78% of them singletons, with roughly 0.83% in the top ten. As concerns this clone: As yet, its antigen is unknown.

Trimming took 5 bases from V and 4 from J; bases not matched to a gene: 12. The CDR3 length is 16 residues. CDR1 MDHEN and CDR2 SYDVKM come from the germline V gene. The sample in question was unstimulated CD4+ T cells sorted from spleen or lymph node cells, obtained before intestinal transplant. The receptor was isolated from a human donor who received an intestinal transplant. The chain combines TRBV28 with TRBJ1-2; TRBD1 aligns across 8 bases. The CDR3 DNA follows: TGTGCCAGCAGTCCAGGACAGGGATGGCTTGGCTATGGCTACACCTTC. It encodes CASSPGQGWLGYGYTF.